This is a list of T cell receptor beta chains from one sample in a study of STAT5B mutations in CD4+ large granular lymphocyte leukemia. Using immunoSEQ multiplex PCR, the repertoire was profiled, and TCRdb retains in-frame clones only, with some absent. Among about 38,000 clones listed, 75% to 85% were seen once. Sequencing input: CD4+ T cells from blood buffy coats. These receptors were collected from a human donor in good health. CDR3s include the opening cysteine and the closing phenylalanine or tryptophan.

J,V,CDR3
TRBJ1-1,TRBV7-3,CASSQGENTEAFF
TRBJ2-7,TRBV5-8,CASSPGTGDDYEQYF
TRBJ2-2,TRBV7-2,CASSLVGSGNLGELFF
TRBJ1-2,TRBV12-5,CASGRLGPYGYTF
TRBJ1-3,TRBV29-1,CSVRETSGNTIYF
TRBJ2-3,TRBV18,CASSPARSGPDTQYF
TRBJ2-1,TRBV5-1,CASSSQDYEQFF
TRBJ2-7,TRBV19,CASSPPDTRFYEQYF
TRBJ1-2,TRBV6-4,CASSPGTGNVLFGYTF
TRBJ1-4,TRBV28,CASSPGQRNEKLFF
TRBJ1-4,TRBV9,CASSVDQGSEKLFF
TRBJ2-3,TRBV10-3,CAISEPTIGSSTDTQYF
TRBJ2-6,TRBV5-4,CASSPGAGGAAGANVLTF
TRBJ2-7,TRBV30,CAWRGRDYEQYF
TRBJ1-2,TRBV28,CASSSTGGRDYGYTF
TRBJ1-1,TRBV11-2,CASSLDGDRTEAFF
TRBJ2-7,TRBV5-1,CASSLGQLGEQYF
TRBJ2-2,TRBV10-1,CASSESRAGEDTGELFF
TRBJ2-3,TRBV18,CASSPLAGGTDTQYF
TRBJ2-5,TRBV29-1,CSVESRAQETQYF
TRBJ2-7,TRBV4-2,CASSRDRQGGYEQYF
TRBJ1-6,TRBV28,CASSSGQGSYNSPLHF
TRBJ2-7,TRBV5-4,CASSLQATYEQYF